Following are 27 T cell receptor beta chains from one sample sequenced in a study of beta chain features in type 1 diabetes. Study-wide findings and caveats: Shorter TCRB CDR3s, moderately but significantly so, marked every one of the four CD4+ subsets in Type 1 diabetes patients.

Every isolated RNA sample was fully reverse transcribed, so sequencing captured expressed TCRB transcripts. Here immunoSEQ multiplex PCR was the method, and the copy in TCRdb shows in-frame clones only, minus some. Of 640,000 or so clones listed, roughly 13% are singletons. Their target antigens are unknown. Sequenced: naive CD4+ T cells from blood. All receptors come from a man aged 18 to 30 with type 1 diabetes.

This chain links TRBV11-2 with TRBJ2-7; D may match TRBD1 or TRBD2 (5 bases each). Germline CDR1 and CDR2: SGHAT and FQNNGV. Trimming took off 0 bases at V and 0 bases at J, with 9 bases between the two ends. This CDR3 spans 15 amino acids. The CDR3 sequence: CASSLDRGGSYEQYF. CDR3 DNA sequence: TGTGCCAGCAGCTTAGATCGGGGCGGCTCCTACGAGCAGTACTTC.

Here the CDR3 reads CAWSEQAYEQYF. The CDR3 DNA sequence: TGTGCCTGGAGTGAACAGGCATACGAGCAGTACTTC. The rearrangement uses TRBV30 and TRBJ2-7; maybe TRBD1 (5 bases). Between the trimmed V and J ends, which lost 1 base and 4 bases, there was a span of 8 bases. Germline V CDR1 and CDR2: GTSNPN, SVGIG (reference sequence). The CDR3 spans 12 residues.

The chain employs TRBV5-4 and TRBJ1-4, with 7 bases that match TRBD1. CDR1 is SGHNT and CDR2 is YYREEE in the germline V gene (reference sequence). V trimming: 4 bases; J trimming: 2 bases; junction bases outside the gene matches: 5. CDR3 length: 15 amino acids. Here the CDR3 DNA reads TGTGCCAGCAGCCCAGGACAGGAGACTAATGAAAAACTGTTTTTT. This gives the protein CASSPGQETNEKLFF.

The table lists this clone with a few counts. The chain links TRBV30 to TRBJ1-5; D possibly corresponds to TRBD1 (5 bases). Germline loops: CDR1 GTSNPN, CDR2 SVGIG (reference sequence). This CDR3 is built from 16 residues. Trimming took off 2 bases at V and 4 bases at J, with 18 bases between the two ends. The CDR3 nucleotides read TGTGCCTGGAGTCAGCCGGGACGGCGACTTAATCAGCCCCAGCATTTT. Protein sequence: CAWSQPGRRLNQPQHF. The complete variable domain, with remaining parts taken from reference TRBV30 and TRBJ1-5, reads SQTIHQWPATLVQPVGSPLSLECTVEGTSNPNLYWYRQAAGRGLQLLFYSVGIGQISSEVPQNLSASRPQDRQFILSSKKLLLSDSGFYLCAWSQPGRRLNQPQHFGDGTRLSIL.

This clone was counted between two and nine times. V and J are TRBV30 and TRBJ2-7, with TRBD1 matching 8 bases. Trimming cost V 1 base and J 4 bases; bases outside gene matches: 6. The CDR3 consists of 14 residues. Germline V gene data show CDR1 as GTSNPN and CDR2 as SVGIG (reference sequence). As DNA, the CDR3 is TGTGCCTGGAGTGCAGGGGGCGCAGGTTACGAGCAGTACTTC. Translation gives CAWSAGGAGYEQYF.

For this clone: Other nucleotide sequences from this sample produce the same CDR3. The chain carries TRBV6-5 and TRBJ2-3; D is unresolved. There are 13 residues in the CDR3. Deletions cut 5 bases from V and 0 bases from J, with 6 bases between. Per germline, CDR1 MNHEY and CDR2 SVGAGI. The CDR3 nucleotides read TGTGCCAGCAGTCCTGGGAGCACAGATACGCAGTATTTT. Protein sequence: CASSPGSTDTQYF.

This clone was seen a handful of times. The rearrangement links TRBV29-1 to TRBJ2-1, with 11 positions matching TRBD2. CDR1 and CDR2 (germline): SQVTM, ANQGSEA. The CDR3 has 13 residues. V trimming: 5 bases; J trimming: 9 bases; junction bases outside the gene matches: 6. The CDR3 DNA reads TGCAGCGTTAATAGCGGGGGGGCCAGTGAGCAGTTCTTC. Residues: CSVNSGGASEQFF.

This clone was counted only a few times. V usage is TRBV9 and J usage is TRBJ2-7, with TRBD1 matching over 7 bases. CDR3 length equals 14 residues. Germline lookup yields CDR1 SGDLS and CDR2 YYNGEE. Unmatched junction bases numbered 10, after V lost 4 bases and J lost 6 bases. In DNA, the CDR3 is TGTGCCAGCAGCCCTCAGGGGGAAAGGAGCGAGCAGTACTTC. This translates into CASSPQGERSEQYF.

This chain links TRBV6-6 with TRBJ1-6; no firm D call. The CDR3 sequence is 15 residues long. Germline values: CDR1 MNHNY, CDR2 SVGAGI (reference sequence). The V end lost 6 bases, the J end lost 5 bases, and 14 bases lay between the germline ends. CDR3 sequence reads: CASRPPPVHNSPLHF. As DNA, the CDR3 is TGTGCCAGCAGACCCCCCCCGGTCCATAATTCACCCCTCCACTTT.

This clone was detected a few times. V gene TRBV5-6 combines with J gene TRBJ2-3; TRBD2 agrees at 16 bases. The CDR3 has 16 residues. Germline V gives CDR1 SGHDT, CDR2 YYEEEE. Trimming removed 4 bases from V and 4 bases from J; junction bases left unmatched: 3. In DNA, the CDR3 is TGTGCCAGCAGCCCTGGGACTAGCGGGGGGGCAGATACGCAGTATTTT. It encodes CASSPGTSGGADTQYF.

In DNA, the CDR3 is TGTGCCAGCACCCCGCGAGAGCAAAATGAGCAGTTCTTC. Amino acids: CASTPREQNEQFF. This chain links TRBV6-6 with TRBJ2-1; no clear D gene. The CDR3 has 13 amino acids. V shed 7 bases and J shed 7 bases, with 14 bases lying between them. CDR1 is MNHNY and CDR2 is SVGAGI in the germline V gene (reference sequence).

The chain couples TRBV5-4 to TRBJ2-7; D may be TRBD2 (6 bases). Per the germline V gene, CDR1 is SGHNT and CDR2 is YYREEE (reference sequence). This CDR3 is built from 15 residues. V lost 4 bases to trimming and J lost 2 bases, with 16 bases between them. The CDR3 coding sequence is TGTGCCAGCAGCCCCGCGGGGAGTCAAACCTACGAGCAGTACTTC. This encodes CASSPAGSQTYEQYF.

This chain uses TRBV21-1 with TRBJ1-5. TRBV21-1 represents a pseudogene. The CDR3 runs to 16 residues. The CDR3 sequence is CASSAKGPLIRRPQHF. Here the CDR3 DNA reads TGTGCCAGCAGCGCCAAAGGCCCCCTTATCAGAAGGCCCCAGCATTTT.

J is TRBJ2-5 and V is TRBV15; D perhaps matches TRBD1 (6 bases). Between the trimmed V and J ends, which lost 3 bases and 2 bases, there was a span of 7 bases. The CDR3 totals 13 residues. The germline V gene encodes CDR1 LNHNV and CDR2 YYDKDF (reference sequence). The CDR3 DNA follows: TGTGCCACCAGCAGCAGGGGTCAAGAGACCCAGTACTTC. Its translation: CATSSRGQETQYF.

In the case of this clone: Other nucleotide sequences from this sample produce the same CDR3. The chain employs TRBV25-1 and TRBJ1-5; no reliable D call. The V end was cut by 3 bases, the J end by 0 bases, with 3 bases between. The CDR3 is 13 amino acids. Germline loops: CDR1 MGHDK, CDR2 SYGVNS. This CDR3 reads CASSDGSNQPQHF. CDR3 bases: TGTGCCAGCAGTGATGGTAGCAATCAGCCCCAGCATTTT. The full variable domain, its missing parts supplied by reference TRBV25-1 and TRBJ1-5, is EADIYQTPRYLVIGTGKKITLECSQTMGHDKMYWYQQDPGMELHLIHYSYGVNSTEKGDLSSESTVSRIRTEHFPLTLESARPSHTSQYLCASSDGSNQPQHFGDGTRLSIL.

The table lists this clone with a few counts. This chain links TRBV4-1 with TRBJ1-5; D not certain. CDR1 and CDR2 (germline): MGHRA, YSYEKL. CDR3 size: 16 residues. V lost 1 base and J lost 0, with 10 bases in between. CDR3 amino acids: CASSQATTASNQPQHF. CDR3 sequence (DNA): TGCGCCAGCAGCCAAGCAACAACCGCTAGCAATCAGCCCCAGCATTTT.

The sample holds a few counts of this clone. The V call is TRBV6-6, the J call TRBJ2-1; the match to TRBD2 covers 8 bases. Germline lookup yields CDR1 MNHNY and CDR2 SVGAGI (reference sequence). The CDR3 runs 13 residues. V lost 6 bases to trimming and J lost 6 bases; unmatched junction nucleotides: 4. CDR3 in DNA: TGTGCCAGCAGCGGGGGGGCCAGCAATGAGCAGTTCTTC. Its translation is CASSGGASNEQFF.

V and J are TRBV11-2 and TRBJ1-1; no clear D gene. Between the trimmed V and J ends, which lost 8 bases and 4 bases, there was a span of 17 bases. Per the germline V gene, CDR1 is SGHAT and CDR2 is FQNNGV. The CDR3 has 14 residues. CDR3 nucleotides: TGTGCCAGCGCCTTAGTTAAAGGCCGCACTGAAGCTTTCTTT. Translation: CASALVKGRTEAFF.

This clone was detected a few times. This rearrangement joins TRBV9 to TRBJ2-1; D unresolved. Trimming shortened V by 0 bases and J by 4 bases, and 11 bases separated the two germline ends. The germline CDR1 and CDR2 sequences are SGDLS and YYNGEE. The CDR3 contains 15 residues. The CDR3 sequence is CASSVEWEPYNEQFF. CDR3 in DNA: TGTGCCAGCAGCGTAGAATGGGAACCTTACAATGAGCAGTTCTTC.

The genes are TRBV6-6 and TRBJ1-6; no reliable D call. CDR1 is MNHNY, CDR2 SVGAGI, per germline (reference sequence). This CDR3 is 14 amino acids long. Trimming pared 5 bases from V and 6 bases from J, leaving 11 bases between. CDR3 protein: CASSPEIINSPLHF. The CDR3 DNA reads TGTGCCAGCAGTCCGGAGATAATTAATTCACCCCTCCACTTT.

The chain couples TRBV29-1 to TRBJ2-1; TRBD1 aligns across 7 bases. Germline-derived CDR1 and CDR2 are SQVTM and ANQGSEA. V shed 5 bases, J shed 0 bases, and the junction held 4 bases outside the gene matches. This CDR3 has 14 residues. CDR3 amino acids: CSVPDRASYNEQFF. As DNA, the CDR3 is TGCAGCGTTCCCGACAGGGCCTCCTACAATGAGCAGTTCTTC.

CDR3 region: CASSQYPGGTQYF. The CDR3 nucleotides read TGCGCCAGCAGTCAATATCCGGGAGGGACCCAGTACTTC. V is TRBV23-1 and J is TRBJ2-5, with 7 bases aligning to TRBD2. TRBV23-1 is assigned to the ORF class and has an uncertain function. V was clipped by 1 base and J by 7 bases; unmatched bases: 3. CDR3 length: 13 residues.

The chain carries TRBV2 and TRBJ2-1, with 8 bases identical to TRBD2. The V and J ends lost 6 bases and 8 bases, in that order; junction bases with no gene match: 6. The CDR3 spans 13 residues. Germline CDR1 reads SNHLY; CDR2 reads FYNNEI. The CDR3 sequence: CASRVAGSDEQFF. CDR3 coding DNA: TGTGCCAGCAGGGTAGCGGGGAGCGATGAGCAGTTCTTC.

CDR3 sequence reads: CAISQPEGGRTDTQYF. In DNA, the CDR3 is TGTGCCATCAGCCAGCCGGAAGGGGGGCGCACAGATACGCAGTATTTT. This chain joins TRBV10-3 and TRBJ2-3; the D call may be TRBD1 or TRBD2 (6 bases each). The CDR3 covers 16 residues. Looked up from germline, CDR1 is ENHRY and CDR2 is SYGVKD. Trimming pared 6 bases from V and 1 base from J, leaving 17 bases between.

The table lists this clone with a few counts. The V gene is TRBV6-1, the J gene TRBJ2-4; a weak D match, TRBD2 (6 bases). CDR1 is MNHNS, CDR2 SASEGT, per germline. CDR3 length equals 15 residues. Trimming removed 2 bases at V and 1 base at J, with 9 bases between. The CDR3 nucleotides are TGTGCCAGCAGTGAATGGAGGGGTGCCAAAAACATTCAGTACTTC. The encoded protein is CASSEWRGAKNIQYF.

This clone showed up just a few times. The genes are TRBV2 and TRBJ2-2, with unresolved D. The CDR3 extends over 13 amino acids. Trimming removed 6 bases at V and 3 bases at J, with 8 bases between. The germline V gene has CDR1 SNHLY and CDR2 FYNNEI. DNA of the CDR3: TGTGCCAGCAGCCTAAGCGACACCGGGGAGCTGTTTTTT. Amino acid sequence: CASSLSDTGELFF.

The rearrangement uses TRBV5-1 and TRBJ2-3; the D is unclear. CDR3 size: 14 residues. Germline V gene data show CDR1 as SGHRS and CDR2 as YFSETQ. Trimming cost V 3 bases and J 2 bases, with 10 bases left between them. The CDR3 region is CASSSAGPTDTQYF. In DNA, the CDR3 is TGCGCCAGCAGCTCAGCAGGCCCCACAGATACGCAGTATTTT.